These 27 T cell receptor beta chains originate from one sample sequenced in a study of T cell clonality in common variable immunodeficiency. Generated by immunoSEQ multiplex PCR, the TCRdb table keeps only in-frame clones and is missing some. The sample was found to contain around 45,000 clones, and every one recurs. The sequencing sample was made of peripheral blood mononuclear cells. All receptors come from a person aged 18 to 70 in good health.

There are many counts of this clone. Read sequence stops 3 residues before the CDR3 end, and the germline J gene provides the missing end. V usage is TRBV23-1 and J usage is TRBJ1-5, with 8 bases that match TRBD1. TRBV23-1 is labeled an ORF, and its function is uncertain. CDR3 size: 17 residues. CDR3 in amino acids: CASTPSAGRGRLIPQHF. The CDR3 DNA, read in part, is TGCGCCAGCACCCCAAGCGCGGGCAGGGGGCGTTTGATTCCC.

This clone was observed at least ten times. The read stops 3 residues short of the end of the CDR3; the missing end is completed from the germline J gene. The chain is built from TRBV6-2 or TRBV6-3 and TRBJ1-4; no definite D call. The CDR3 sequence is 13 residues long. The germline gives CDR1 MNHEY, CDR2 SVGEGT. Trimming took off 2 bases at V and 6 bases at J, with 7 bases between the two ends. The sequenced CDR3 bases are TGTGCCAGCAGTTACGGCAGTCATGAAAAA. Its translation is CASSYGSHEK. The entire CDR3 reads CASSYGSHEKLFF.

The sample holds many counts of this clone. The read halts 3 residues ahead of the CDR3 end, with the missing end drawn from the germline J gene. The chain uses TRBV20-1 and TRBJ2-7; D uncertain. CDR3 length: 12 residues. V was shortened by 7 bases and J by 0 bases, with 10 bases between the two germline ends. From germline, CDR1 is DFQATT and CDR2 SNEGSKA (reference sequence). The CDR3 sequence is CSGGQSSYEQYF. The DNA read from the CDR3 is TGCAGTGGAGGCCAGAGCTCCTACGAG.

The CDR3 protein is CASSPRWGLNSPLFF. Partial CDR3 DNA: TGTGCCAGTAGTCCCCGATGGGGCCTTAATTCACCA. The chain uses TRBV19 and TRBJ1-4, with D perhaps matching TRBD1 (5 bases). Sequencing ends 3 residues short of the CDR3 end; the germline J gene provides the rest. CDR1 is LNHDA and CDR2 is SQIVND in the germline V gene (reference sequence). The CDR3 contains 15 residues.

This clone was observed at least ten times. The CDR3 end lies 3 residues beyond the end of the read and is filled in from the germline J gene. This chain connects TRBV2 to TRBJ2-2; the D gene is possibly TRBD1 (7 bases). CDR1 is SNHLY, CDR2 FYNNEI, per germline. This CDR3 region has 14 residues. The CDR3 DNA, read in part, is TGTGCCAGCAAAAAGACAGGGACTCTGGAAAAG. It encodes CASKKTGTLEK. The whole CDR3 sequence is CASKKTGTLEKLFF. The variable domain in full, completed from reference TRBV2 and TRBJ2-2, reads EPEVTQTPSHQVTQMGQEVILRCVPISNHLYFYWYRQILGQKVEFLVSFYNNEISEKSEIFDDQFSVERPDGSNFTLKIRSTKLEDSAMYFCASKKTGTLEKLFFGEGSRLTVL.

Points on this clone: Coverage ceases 3 residues before the CDR3 finishes, and the germline J gene fills in the end. The chain employs TRBV7-8 and TRBJ2-3; 9 bases map to TRBD2. CDR1 and CDR2 from the germline V gene are SGHVS and FQNEAQ. This CDR3 has 16 residues. The trim removed 2 bases at V and 8 bases at J, leaving 11 bases unmatched. The sequenced CDR3 bases are TGTGCCAGCAGCTTAATGGGCGGGGGGGCGCTCGGTACG. This translates into CASSLMGGGALGT. From start to end, the CDR3 is CASSLMGGGALGTQYF.

The table lists this clone with many counts. The CDR3 end lies 3 residues beyond the end of the read and is filled in from the germline J gene. This rearrangement joins TRBV4-1 to TRBJ2-3; D uncertain. The CDR3 consists of 14 residues. Germline V CDR1 and CDR2: MGHRA, YSYEKL. The ends were cut back, 4 bases at V and 2 bases at J, with 10 bases in the middle. The CDR3 bases that were read are TGCGCCAGCAGCCCGCGCGCCCTCACAGATACG. Its translation: CASSPRALTDT. Given in full, the CDR3 is CASSPRALTDTQYF.

This clone was found a few times. The CDR3 is cut off 3 residues early in the read; its end comes from the germline J gene. V gene TRBV18 combines with J gene TRBJ1-2, with 7 nucleotides matching TRBD1. Germline V lookup: CDR1 KGHSH, CDR2 LQKENI. With 3 bases clipped from V and 4 bases from J, the junction kept 5 bases outside the gene matches. The CDR3 is 14 residues long. The sequenced CDR3 bases are TGTGCCAGCTCACCCGCAGGACAGGCCTATGGC. Translated: CASSPAGQAYG. The complete CDR3 protein is CASSPAGQAYGYTF.

This clone was seen many times. The read halts 3 residues ahead of the CDR3 end, with the missing end drawn from the germline J gene. The chain combines TRBV7-6 with TRBJ2-7; 8 bases agree with TRBD2. V was clipped by 8 bases and J by 1 base; unmatched bases: 4. The CDR3 spans 13 residues. Germline CDR1 reads SGHVS; CDR2 reads FNYEAQ. CDR3 sequence reads: CASSGGGSYEQYF. Incomplete CDR3 DNA: TGTGCCAGCTCCGGGGGGGGATCCTACGAG.

Ten or more counts support this clone. The CDR3 extends 3 residues past the end of the read, so its final part is completed from the germline J gene. The chain uses TRBV6-2 or TRBV6-3 and TRBJ1-3; 8 positions match TRBD1. V dropped 8 bases and J dropped 0; count of bases not matched to a gene: 9. Per germline, CDR1 MNHEY and CDR2 SVGEGT. This CDR3 contains 16 residues. Here the CDR3 reads CASGRTGRSSGNTIYF. The part of the CDR3 DNA that was read is TGTGCCAGCGGACGGACAGGGCGATCCTCTGGAAACACC.

This clone was recorded many times. The read terminates 3 residues before the CDR3 end, so the remaining end is supplied by the germline J gene. This chain connects TRBV5-1 to TRBJ2-3; weak D call: TRBD1 (5 bases). Germline CDR1 SGHRS, CDR2 YFSETQ. With 2 bases removed from V and 3 bases from J, the gap between germline ends came to 13 bases. This CDR3 region has 15 residues. The sequenced part of the CDR3 DNA is TGCGCCAGCAGCTTCTCCGGCAGGGCGACAGATACG. Translation gives CASSFSGRATDT. The whole CDR3 region reads CASSFSGRATDTQYF.

This clone was observed at least ten times. The CDR3 is cut off 3 residues early in the read; its end comes from the germline J gene. This chain uses TRBV20-1 with TRBJ2-3; 9 positions match TRBD2. Germline V gene lookup returns CDR1 DFQATT and CDR2 SNEGSKA (reference sequence). This CDR3 contains 14 residues. This CDR3 is CSASRTSAQETQYF. The sequenced part of the CDR3 DNA is TGCAGTGCTAGCAGGACTAGCGCCCAGGAGACG.

This clone has more than one count but fewer than ten. An end of the junction does not agree with germline; a read error may underlie this. From the germline J gene comes the end of the CDR3, since the read stops 3 residues before it. The identical CDR3 is also encoded by other nucleotide sequences in the sample. This rearrangement joins TRBV7-6 to TRBJ1-3; maybe TRBD1 (5 bases). CDR1 and CDR2 from the germline V gene are SGHVS and FNYEAQ. The CDR3 contains 18 residues. The covered CDR3 bases are TGTGCCAGCAGCTTTGAGTCTCAGACAGATAACTCTGGAAACACG. Its protein product is CASSFESQTDNSGNT. The whole CDR3 reads CASSFESQTDNSGNTIYF.

This clone appeared many times. A junction boundary mismatches the germline segment, possibly from a read error. The read stops 3 residues short of the end of the CDR3; the missing end is completed from the germline J gene. The V gene is TRBV4-2, the J gene TRBJ1-2, with 7 bases aligning to TRBD1. In germline, CDR1 is LGHNA, CDR2 YNFKEQ. The CDR3 runs to 16 residues. The part of the CDR3 DNA that was read is TGCGCCAGCAGCCAAGAACAGACAGGGTGGGACTATGGC. Its translation is CASSQEQTGWDYG. From start to end, the CDR3 is CASSQEQTGWDYGYTF.

In its sample, this clone was seen a few times. The sequenced fragment ends 3 residues before the CDR3 boundary, so the rest is inferred from the germline J gene. The chain combines TRBV7-9 with TRBJ2-6, with D possibly matching TRBD2 (5 bases). CDR3 size: 15 residues. V shed 10 bases and J shed 0 bases, with 13 bases lying between them. Germline CDR1 is SEHNR and CDR2 is FQNEAQ (reference sequence). The CDR3 DNA, read in part, is TGTGCCACCCACCCGGCGGGCTCTGGGGCCAACGTC. Protein product: CATHPAGSGANV. In full, the CDR3 reads CATHPAGSGANVLTF. Based on the CDR3 plus reference TRBV7-9 and TRBJ2-6, the full variable domain is DTGVSQNPRHKITKRGQNVTFRCDPISEHNRLYWYRQTLGQGPEFLTYFQNEAQLEKSRLLSDRFSAERPKGSFSTLEIQRTEQGDSAMYLCATHPAGSGANVLTFGAGSRLTVL.

This clone was found a few times. The read ends 3 residues early relative to the CDR3; the germline J gene fills the gap. The chain uses TRBV7-9 and TRBJ1-1; unclear D gene. The CDR3 extends over 13 amino acids. Germline CDR1 reads SEHNR; CDR2 reads FQNEAQ (reference sequence). Trimming cost V 10 bases and J 0 bases, with 12 bases left between them. The DNA read from the CDR3 is TGTGCCACCATAACGAGCATGAACACTGAA. Its protein product is CATITSMNTE. The full CDR3 protein reads CATITSMNTEAFF.

Concerning this clone: The read ends 3 residues before the CDR3 terminus; that terminus is restored from the germline J gene. The J gene is TRBJ1-2, the V gene TRBV25-1, with unresolved D. Germline V gene data show CDR1 as MGHDK and CDR2 as SYGVNS. This CDR3 has 14 residues. Trimming removed 3 bases at V and 4 bases at J, with 12 bases between. The part of the CDR3 DNA that was read is TGTGCCAGCAGTGAGAGGCAGGCCGTCTATGGC. Its protein is CASSERQAVYG. The full CDR3 protein is CASSERQAVYGYTF.

The sample holds many counts of this clone. The read gets to within 3 residues of the CDR3 end, and the germline J gene fills in the rest. The chain carries TRBV19 and TRBJ2-7, with 8 bases matching TRBD1. Looked up from germline, CDR1 is LNHDA and CDR2 is SQIVND (reference sequence). V was clipped by 1 base and J by 3 bases; unmatched bases: 5. The CDR3 runs 15 residues. The sequenced CDR3 bases are TGTGCCAGTAGTATAGGGACAGGGCCATTCTACGAG. Encoded protein: CASSIGTGPFYE. In full, the CDR3 is CASSIGTGPFYEQYF.

In the case of this clone: One junction end disagrees with the germline gene, perhaps due to a read error. The observed sequence ends 3 residues before the CDR3 terminus, with the missing tail filled in from the germline J gene. The same CDR3 can be traced to other DNA sequences in this sample. This chain joins TRBV5-1 and TRBJ1-3; the match to TRBD1 covers 10 bases. The CDR3 length is 15 residues. Germline lookup yields CDR1 SGHRS and CDR2 YFSETQ. This CDR3 reads CASSSGQGKGNTIYF. Incomplete CDR3 DNA: TGCGCCAGCAGCTCGGGACAGGGGAAAGGAAACACG.

This clone was picked up a small number of times. A much larger clone lies one base from this, so it may be a read error. The missing CDR3 end, 3 residues past where the read stops, is filled in from the germline J gene. The sample has other DNA sequences that encode this CDR3 too. This chain connects TRBV7-9 to TRBJ1-3, with TRBD1 matching over 7 bases. The CDR3 extends over 15 amino acids. The germline gives CDR1 SEHNR, CDR2 FQNEAQ (reference sequence). This CDR3 is CASSLEGAVGNTIYF. The covered CDR3 bases are TGTGCCAGCAGCTTAGAGGGGGCAGTAGGAAACACG.

This clone has ten or more counts. The observed sequence ends 3 residues before the CDR3 terminus, with the missing tail filled in from the germline J gene. The gene calls are TRBV30 and TRBJ2-5; 8 bases map to TRBD2. V dropped 3 bases and J dropped 4; count of bases not matched to a gene: 10. Germline V gives CDR1 GTSNPN, CDR2 SVGIG (reference sequence). The CDR3 spans 15 residues. CDR3 sequence: CAWSEGLGGVETQYF. The sequenced CDR3 bases are TGTGCCTGGAGCGAGGGACTAGGGGGGGTAGAGACC. The whole variable domain, remainder taken from reference TRBV30 and TRBJ2-5, is SQTIHQWPATLVQPVGSPLSLECTVEGTSNPNLYWYRQAAGRGLQLLFYSVGIGQISSEVPQNLSASRPQDRQFILSSKKLLLSDSGFYLCAWSEGLGGVETQYFGPGTRLLVL.

With respect to this clone: One end of the junction fails to match germline, which may point to a read error. Read sequence stops 3 residues before the CDR3 end, and the germline J gene provides the missing end. V is TRBV5-1 and J is TRBJ1-1; tentative D call: TRBD1 (6 bases). Germline loops: CDR1 SGHRS, CDR2 YFSETQ. There are 15 residues in the CDR3. The chain's CDR3 is CASTADAGQNTGAFF. Incomplete CDR3 DNA: TGCGCCAGCACCGCTGACGCCGGACAGAACACTGGA.

Many counts were recorded for this clone. CDR3 residues: CASSFGQGRETQYF. CDR3 bases read: TGTGCCAGCAGCTTCGGACAGGGTCGAGAGACC. V gene TRBV5-6 combines with J gene TRBJ2-5; 8 nucleotides line up with TRBD1. The CDR3 goes on 3 residues after the read ends, and that part is filled in from the germline J gene. V dropped 2 bases and J dropped 4; count of bases not matched to a gene: 4. CDR1 SGHDT and CDR2 YYEEEE come from the germline V gene. The CDR3 sequence is 14 residues long.

This clone has a count of ten or more. The read halts 3 residues ahead of the CDR3 end, with the missing end drawn from the germline J gene. The chain carries TRBV5-1 and TRBJ1-2; D is perhaps TRBD1 (6 bases). V shed 4 bases and J shed 6 bases, with 16 bases lying between them. This CDR3 is built from 14 residues. CDR1 and CDR2 (germline): SGHRS, YFSETQ. CDR3 DNA (partial): TGCGCCAGCAGCACCGGACAGTCCCTTAATGGC. Its translation is CASSTGQSLNG. The entire CDR3 is CASSTGQSLNGYTF.

Comment on this clone: The read ends 3 residues early relative to the CDR3; the germline J gene fills the gap. The chain has TRBV10-2 and TRBJ1-4; 7 bases match TRBD1. This CDR3 is 16 amino acids long. Germline V lookup: CDR1 WSHSY, CDR2 SAAADI. The J segment lost 0 bases and the V segment lost 4 bases, leaving 5 bases of the junction unmatched. The CDR3 bases that were read are TGCGCCAGCAGTGGCGGGACAGTAGCAACTAATGAAAAA. Its translation: CASSGGTVATNEK. The whole CDR3 protein is CASSGGTVATNEKLFF.

This clone appeared many times. The read finishes 3 residues shy of the CDR3 end, and the germline J gene is used to complete it. The chain has TRBV18 and TRBJ1-1, with 8 bases matching TRBD1. Per the germline V gene, CDR1 is KGHSH and CDR2 is LQKENI. The CDR3 has 16 amino acids. The part of the CDR3 DNA that was read is TGTGCCAGCTCACTCTCCCAGGGGGCATCGCTTTTCGAA. Translation gives CASSLSQGASLFE. The whole CDR3 sequence reads CASSLSQGASLFEAFF. The complete variable domain, with remaining parts taken from reference TRBV18 and TRBJ1-1, reads NAGVMQNPRHLVRRRGQEARLRCSPMKGHSHVYWYRQLPEEGLKFMVYLQKENIIDESGMPKERFSAEFPKEGPSILRIQQVVRGDSAAYFCASSLSQGASLFEAFFGQGTRLTVV.

This clone was recorded at least ten times. The read falls 3 residues short of the CDR3 end, and the missing part is taken from the germline J gene. This chain uses TRBV18 with TRBJ1-3; D gene ambiguous. V was pared by 5 bases and J by 0 bases, with 14 bases between. This CDR3 spans 16 amino acids. Germline-derived CDR1 and CDR2 are KGHSH and LQKENI. CDR3 DNA, as far as it was read: TGTGCCAGCTCAACCCGGACTGAAGCCTCTGGAAACACC. Amino acids: CASSTRTEASGNT. From start to end, the CDR3 is CASSTRTEASGNTIYF.